The rows below give T cell receptor beta chains drawn from one sample of a study of shared clonotypes between healthy human individuals. Clones were sequenced by immunoSEQ multiplex PCR, and TCRdb holds only the in-frame ones, with some missing. The table records 850,000 to 1,200,000 clones, under 80% of them present only once. The material sequenced was memory CD4+ T cells sorted from blood. The receptors come from a man aged 18 to 30 in good health. CDR3s include the opening cysteine and the closing phenylalanine or tryptophan. The D gene is left open where the match is weak. A row's size may be missing; if present it is once, few, many or a size class.

-	TRBV18	TRBJ2-1	TRBD1	CASSPGQGSYNEQFF	TGTGCCAGCTCACCGGGACAGGGTTCCTACAATGAGCAGTTCTTC
-	TRBV6-5	TRBJ1-3	-	CASRRGSSGNTIYF	TGTGCCAGCAGAAGGGGTTCGTCTGGAAACACCATATATTTT
-	TRBV13	TRBJ2-7	TRBD2	CASSWTSGSRFYEQYF	TGTGCCAGCAGCTGGACTAGCGGGAGTCGTTTCTACGAGCAGTACTTC
-	TRBV5-1	TRBJ1-2	TRBD1	CASSLAPSGTASNYGYTF	TGCGCCAGCAGCTTGGCCCCTTCAGGGACAGCCTCTAACTATGGCTACACCTTC
-	TRBV28	TRBJ1-2	-	CASSLKAYGYTF	TGTGCCAGCAGTTTAAAGGCCTATGGCTACACCTTC
-	TRBV30	TRBJ2-2	-	CAWSRVATGELFF	TGTGCCTGGAGTAGGGTGGCCACCGGGGAGCTGTTTTTT
few	TRBV20-1	TRBJ2-1	-	CSAGELGEQFF	TGCAGTGCTGGAGAGCTAGGGGAGCAGTTCTTC
once	TRBV5-1	TRBJ1-6	-	CASSLGGGNSPLHF	TGCGCCAGCAGCTTGGGAGGGGGGAATTCACCCCTCCACTTT
-	TRBV7-3	TRBJ2-5	-	CASSSGLQETQYF	TGTGCCAGCAGCTCGGGCCTTCAAGAGACCCAGTACTTC
once	TRBV29-1	TRBJ2-5	TRBD1	CSGQGARGETQYF	TGCAGTGGACAGGGGGCGAGGGGAGAGACCCAGTACTTC
few	TRBV19	TRBJ2-1	-	CASSTQTKGYNEQFF	TGTGCCAGTAGCACCCAGACTAAGGGTTACAATGAGCAGTTCTTC
-	TRBV10-3	TRBJ2-7	-	CAISYAQGEQYF	TGTGCCATCTCCTACGCCCAAGGCGAGCAGTACTTC
-	TRBV10-3	TRBJ2-3	-	CAISDGGGAITDTQYF	TGTGCCATCAGTGACGGGGGCGGGGCAATCACAGATACGCAGTATTTT
-	TRBV7-9	TRBJ1-1	-	CASTRPGGNTEAFF	TGTGCCAGCACCCGCCCGGGCGGTAACACTGAAGCTTTCTTT
-	TRBV10-1	TRBJ1-2	TRBD1	CASTPQGARYGYTF	TGCGCCAGCACCCCACAGGGGGCGAGATATGGCTACACCTTC
once	TRBV7-6	TRBJ1-3	-	CASSLALAGNTIYF	TGTGCCAGCAGCTTAGCATTAGCGGGAAACACCATATATTTT
-	TRBV18	TRBJ2-7	-	CASSPGGQTYEQYF	TGTGCCAGCTCACCGGGGGGGCAGACCTACGAGCAGTACTTC
-	TRBV2	TRBJ1-3	-	CASSEGPGNTIYF	TGTGCCAGCAGTGAGGGTCCTGGAAACACCATATATTTT
-	TRBV7-8	TRBJ2-7	TRBD2	CASSLEGLAAYEQYF	TGTGCCAGCAGCTTAGAGGGACTAGCAGCATACGAGCAGTACTTC
-	TRBV7-2	TRBJ2-1	-	CASSLQIGRSYNEQFF	TGTGCCAGCAGCCTGCAAATAGGACGCTCATACAATGAGCAGTTCTTC